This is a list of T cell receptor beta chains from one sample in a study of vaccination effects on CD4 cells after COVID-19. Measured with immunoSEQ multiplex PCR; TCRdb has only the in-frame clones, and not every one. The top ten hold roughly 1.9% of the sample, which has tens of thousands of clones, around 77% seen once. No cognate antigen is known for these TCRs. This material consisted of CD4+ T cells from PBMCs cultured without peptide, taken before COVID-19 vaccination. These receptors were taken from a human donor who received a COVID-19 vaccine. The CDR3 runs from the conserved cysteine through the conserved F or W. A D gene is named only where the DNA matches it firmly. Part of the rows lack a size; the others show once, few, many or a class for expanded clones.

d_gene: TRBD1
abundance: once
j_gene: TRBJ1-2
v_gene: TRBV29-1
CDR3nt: TGCAGCGTTGGTCGGCAGGGGGATTTTATAAGTGGCTACACCTTC
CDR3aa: CSVGRQGDFISGYTF

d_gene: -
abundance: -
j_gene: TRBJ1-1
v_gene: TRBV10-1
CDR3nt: TGCGCCAGCAGTGAGTCGAGCCGGAACACTGAAGCTTTCTTT
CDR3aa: CASSESSRNTEAFF

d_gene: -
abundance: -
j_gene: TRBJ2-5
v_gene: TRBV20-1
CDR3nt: TGCAGTGCACCAGAGACCCAGTACTTC
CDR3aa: CSAPETQYF

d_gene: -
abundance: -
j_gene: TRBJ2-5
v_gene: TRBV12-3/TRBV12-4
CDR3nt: TGTGCCAGCAGTTTACAGGGCCCAGAGACCCAGTACTTC
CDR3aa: CASSLQGPETQYF

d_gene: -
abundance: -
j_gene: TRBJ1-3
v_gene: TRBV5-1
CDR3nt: TGCGCCAGCAGCTTTTGGGGATCTGGAAACACCATATATTTT
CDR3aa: CASSFWGSGNTIYF

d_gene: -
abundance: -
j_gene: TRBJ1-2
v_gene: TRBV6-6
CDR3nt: TGTGCCAGCAGTTACTCGAGGGGGATGGGGGGCTACACCTTC
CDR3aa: CASSYSRGMGGYTF

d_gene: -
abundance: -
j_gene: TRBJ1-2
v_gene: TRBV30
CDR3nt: TGTGCCTGGAGTGTAACTCGCTTGGATGGCTACACCTTC
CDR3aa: CAWSVTRLDGYTF

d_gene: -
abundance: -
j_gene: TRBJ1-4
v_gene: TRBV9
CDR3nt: TGTGCCAGCAGCCCCAGGGGCGGGGTGAGGGAGGATGAAAAACTGTTTTTT
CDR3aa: CASSPRGGVREDEKLFF

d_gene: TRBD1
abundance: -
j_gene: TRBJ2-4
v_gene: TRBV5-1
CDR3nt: TGCGCCAGCAACCCAGGGACAGAACTAGCCAAAAACATTCAGTACTTC
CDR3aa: CASNPGTELAKNIQYF

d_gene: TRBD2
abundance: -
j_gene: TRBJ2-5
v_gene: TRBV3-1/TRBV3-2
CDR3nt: TGTGCCAGCAGTTGGGGGGGAAAAGAGACCCAGTACTTC
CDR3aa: CASSWGGKETQYF

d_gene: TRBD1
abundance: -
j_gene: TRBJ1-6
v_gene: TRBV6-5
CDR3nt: TGTGCCAGCAGTTTGGACGGGACAGCAAATAATTCACCCCTCCACTTT
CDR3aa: CASSLDGTANNSPLHF

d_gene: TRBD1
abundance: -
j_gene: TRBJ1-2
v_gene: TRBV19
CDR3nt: TGTGCCAGTAGTACGCGACAGGGGGTCCCCTTAAACTATGGCTACACCTTC
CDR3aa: CASSTRQGVPLNYGYTF

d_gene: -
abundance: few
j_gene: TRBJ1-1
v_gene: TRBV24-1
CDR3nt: TGTGCCACCAGTGATTTGAACACTGAAGCTTTCTTT
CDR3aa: CATSDLNTEAFF

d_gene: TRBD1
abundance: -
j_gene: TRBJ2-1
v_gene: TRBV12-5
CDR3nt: TGTGCTAGTGGTTTGTGGACAGGGGGCGCCAATGAGCAGTTCTTC
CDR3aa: CASGLWTGGANEQFF

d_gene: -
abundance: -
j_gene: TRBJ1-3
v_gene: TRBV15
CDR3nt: TGTGCCACCAGCAGAGATGTAAACACCATATATTTT
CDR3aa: CATSRDVNTIYF

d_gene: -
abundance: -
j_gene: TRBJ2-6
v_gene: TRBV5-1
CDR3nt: TGCGCCAGCTCCGGGTGGGAGGCTAGCTCTGGGGCCAACGTCCTGACTTTC
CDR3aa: CASSGWEASSGANVLTF